The next 13 T cell receptor beta chains were all read from a single sample in a study of shared clonotypes between healthy human individuals. Repertoires were generated with immunoSEQ multiplex PCR, while TCRdb's copy carries only in-frame clones and drops some. The sample lists more than 1 million clones; more than 75% were seen once. Sequencing was done on a sample of memory CD4+ T cells from PBMCs. The subset denotes: CD45RA-negative fraction. Source of these receptors: a man in his late teens or twenties in good health. Some clones in this sample may be carry-over from other donors' samples.

The chain couples TRBV7-3 to TRBJ1-1; TRBD1 aligns across 9 bases. Germline V CDR1 and CDR2: SGHTA, FQGTGA. The CDR3 is 16 residues long. V lost 3 bases to trimming and J lost 6 bases; unmatched junction nucleotides: 11. The CDR3 coding sequence is TGTGCCAGCAGCTTTCAATTGGTACAGGGGGCCCCTGAAGCTTTCTTT. Protein product: CASSFQLVQGAPEAFF.

In regard to this clone: The same CDR3 also results from other DNA sequences found in this sample. CDR3 in DNA: TGTGCCAGCAGCGCTTACAATGAGCAGTTCTTC. Protein sequence: CASSAYNEQFF. This chain joins TRBV5-6 and TRBJ2-1, with no clear D. V was trimmed by 4 bases and J by 4 bases, leaving 3 bases between them. CDR1 is SGHDT and CDR2 is YYEEEE in the germline V gene. The CDR3 covers 11 residues.

This clone was seen once. V gene TRBV6-5 combines with J gene TRBJ2-7, with 7 bases matching TRBD2. V shed 6 bases, J shed 7 bases, and the junction held 15 bases outside the gene matches. The germline gives CDR1 MNHEY, CDR2 SVGAGI. The CDR3 extends over 15 amino acids. CDR3 DNA sequence: TGTGCCAGCAGACCTCTAGCGGTTGGTAGTAGGGAGCAGTACTTC. It is translated as CASRPLAVGSREQYF.

V gene TRBV19 combines with J gene TRBJ1-1; D remains unclear. The V gene's germline CDR1 is LNHDA and CDR2 SQIVND (reference sequence). V was cut by 4 bases and J by 1 base, with 10 bases left in between. The CDR3 is 14 residues long. CDR3 protein: CASSNGYENTEAFF. Here the CDR3 DNA reads TGTGCCAGTAGTAATGGGTATGAGAACACTGAAGCTTTCTTT.

This clone was seen a few times. The V and J genes are TRBV5-4 and TRBJ2-7; 9 positions agree with TRBD1. V gave up 4 bases and J gave up 6 bases; unmatched junction bases: 8. The germline CDR1 and CDR2 sequences are SGHNT and YYREEE (reference sequence). This CDR3 spans 14 amino acids. The CDR3 sequence is CASSPQTGGGEQYF. The CDR3 nucleotides are TGTGCCAGCAGCCCCCAAACAGGGGGCGGCGAGCAGTACTTC.

V is TRBV28 and J is TRBJ1-2; TRBD1 matches 9 bases. Trimming at V came to 6 bases and at J to 4 bases, leaving 9 bases not matched to a gene. The CDR3 consists of 15 residues. The V gene's germline CDR1 is MDHEN and CDR2 SYDVKM. The CDR3 is CASSSPGQGLYGYTF. For the CDR3, the DNA is TGTGCCAGCAGCAGTCCGGGACAGGGCCTCTATGGCTACACCTTC.

The rearrangement links TRBV29-1 to TRBJ1-2; 8 bases agree with TRBD1. The CDR3 loop spans 13 amino acids. V lost 3 bases, J lost 7 bases, and 7 bases stayed unmatched. Germline CDR1 reads SQVTM; CDR2 reads ANQGSEA. Written as DNA, the CDR3 is TGCAGCGTTGAGAACCCGGGACAGGTTGGCTACACCTTC. Translating it yields CSVENPGQVGYTF.

This chain connects TRBV4-3 to TRBJ2-5, with 11 bases matching TRBD2. The CDR3 runs 17 residues. Trimming at V came to 2 bases and at J to 1 base, leaving 6 bases not matched to a gene. Germline loops: CDR1 LGHNA, CDR2 YSLEER. Here the CDR3 reads CASSQRTTSGVQETQYF. In nucleotides, the CDR3 is TGCGCCAGCAGCCAAAGGACGACTAGCGGGGTCCAAGAGACCCAGTACTTC.

The chain has TRBV2 and TRBJ2-2; 9 bases are a match to TRBD1. CDR3 length: 15 amino acids. Per the germline V gene, CDR1 is SNHLY and CDR2 is FYNNEI. V shed 6 bases, J shed 5 bases, and the junction held 7 bases outside the gene matches. The CDR3 DNA sequence: TGTGCCAGCAGCCAACAGGGGGCCAGGACCGGGGAGCTGTTTTTT. The encoded protein is CASSQQGARTGELFF.

The sample holds many counts of this clone. The V and J genes are TRBV9 and TRBJ2-1; perhaps TRBD2 as D (5 bases). The CDR3 length is 17 residues. Germline-derived CDR1 and CDR2 are SGDLS and YYNGEE. With 0 bases removed from V and 0 bases from J, the gap between germline ends came to 13 bases. The CDR3 sequence is CASSVVISDSSYNEQFF. The DNA for the CDR3 is TGTGCCAGCAGCGTAGTTATTAGCGATAGCTCCTACAATGAGCAGTTCTTC.

The V and J genes are TRBV11-2 and TRBJ2-3, with D unclear. CDR1 and CDR2 (germline): SGHAT, FQNNGV. The CDR3 is 13 amino acids. V was shortened by 0 bases and J by 4 bases, with 5 bases between the two germline ends. CDR3 in amino acids: CASSLDQADTQYF. The CDR3 DNA reads as TGTGCCAGCAGCTTAGATCAAGCAGATACGCAGTATTTT.

The chain links TRBV27 to TRBJ1-2; no reliable D call. The CDR3 consists of 13 residues. V was shortened by 3 bases and J by 2 bases, with 7 bases between the two germline ends. CDR1 is MNHEY, CDR2 SMNVEV, per germline (reference sequence). Here the CDR3 reads CASSLAVNYGYTF. The CDR3 DNA reads TGTGCCAGCAGTTTGGCGGTAAACTATGGCTACACCTTC.

The chain is built from TRBV28 and TRBJ2-1, with D maybe TRBD2 (6 bases). With 6 bases removed from V and 5 bases from J, the gap between germline ends came to 11 bases. This CDR3 is built from 13 residues. The V gene's germline CDR1 is MDHEN and CDR2 SYDVKM. CDR3 sequence reads: CASSGTPHNEQFF. In DNA, the CDR3 is TGTGCCAGCAGCGGGACTCCACACAATGAGCAGTTCTTC.